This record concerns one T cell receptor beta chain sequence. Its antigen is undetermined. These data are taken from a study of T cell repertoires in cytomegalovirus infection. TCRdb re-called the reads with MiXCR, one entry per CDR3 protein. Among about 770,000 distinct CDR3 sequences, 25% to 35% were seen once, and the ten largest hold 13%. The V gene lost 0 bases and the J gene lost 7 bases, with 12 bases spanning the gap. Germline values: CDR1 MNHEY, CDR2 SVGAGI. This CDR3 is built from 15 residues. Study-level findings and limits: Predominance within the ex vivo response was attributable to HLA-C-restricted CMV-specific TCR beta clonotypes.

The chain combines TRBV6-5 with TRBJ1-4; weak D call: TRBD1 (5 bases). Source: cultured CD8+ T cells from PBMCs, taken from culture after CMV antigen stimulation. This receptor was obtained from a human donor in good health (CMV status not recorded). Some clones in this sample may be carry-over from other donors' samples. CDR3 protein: CASSYSTLGGEKLFF. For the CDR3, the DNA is TGTGCCAGCAGTTACTCGACGCTCGGGGGTGAAAAACTGTTTTTT.